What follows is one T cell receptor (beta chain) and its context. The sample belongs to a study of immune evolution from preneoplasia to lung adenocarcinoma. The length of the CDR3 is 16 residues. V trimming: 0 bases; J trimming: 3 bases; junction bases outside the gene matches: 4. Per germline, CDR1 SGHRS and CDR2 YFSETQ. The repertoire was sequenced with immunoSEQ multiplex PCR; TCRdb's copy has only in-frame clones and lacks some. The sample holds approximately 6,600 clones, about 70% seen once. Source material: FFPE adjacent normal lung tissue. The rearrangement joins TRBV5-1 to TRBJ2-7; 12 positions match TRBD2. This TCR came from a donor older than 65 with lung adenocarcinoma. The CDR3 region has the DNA TGCGCCAGCAGCTTGGCCGGACTAGCGGGAATCTACGAGCAGTACTTC. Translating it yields CASSLAGLAGIYEQYF.